This T cell receptor beta chain was found in a study of cytomegalovirus exposure and HLA in healthy donors. Researchers ran the PCR with 60 Vbeta and 13 Jbeta primers. TCRdb's copy holds only in-frame clones and misses some; the assay was immunoSEQ multiplex PCR. The data hold roughly 140,000 clones, with approximately 81% observed a single time. V was shortened by 4 bases and J by 8 bases, with 16 bases between the two germline ends. Looked up from germline, CDR1 is SGHNT and CDR2 is YYREEE (reference sequence). The CDR3 has 14 residues. This chain connects TRBV5-4 to TRBJ1-3; possibly TRBD1 for D (6 bases). The origin of this receptor is a woman younger than 30 in good health and CMV-seronegative. Sequences were obtained from PBMCs. This chain's CDR3 is CASSLPGGADTIYF. CDR3 DNA: TGTGCCAGCAGCCTGCCGGGGGGCGCGGACACCATATATTTT.